The rows below give T cell receptor beta chains drawn from one sample of a study of shared clonotypes between healthy human individuals. The data were produced by immunoSEQ multiplex PCR, yet TCRdb's version contains in-frame clones alone and is incomplete. The profile shows some 350,000 clones, 74% of them singletons. The specimen sequenced was memory CD4+ T cells sorted from blood. These receptors all stem from a man aged 30 to 45 in good health. The CDR3 runs from the conserved cysteine through the conserved F or W. A D gene is named only where the DNA matches it firmly. Size tells how often a clone was seen (once, few, many) or the class of an expanded clone, and some rows leave it out.

J gene | D gene | clone size | V gene | CDR3 DNA | CDR3 protein
TRBJ1-1 | - | - | TRBV5-1 | TGCGCCAGCAAGCAGAACCCAATGAACACTGAAGCTTTCTTT | CASKQNPMNTEAFF
TRBJ2-7 | - | - | TRBV7-3 | TGTGCCAGCAGCTTAAAGGACAGTGATTACGAGCAGTACTTC | CASSLKDSDYEQYF
TRBJ2-5 | - | - | TRBV29-1 | TGCAGCGTTGGAGGGGCACAAGAGACCCAGTACTTC | CSVGGAQETQYF
TRBJ1-3 | TRBD1 | - | TRBV18 | TGTGCCAGCTCACCCGGGGACAGGGTTGGAAACACCATATATTTT | CASSPGDRVGNTIYF
TRBJ1-3 | - | few | TRBV7-6 | TGTGCCAGCAGCTTAGCGCCAGGAATCTCTGGAAACACCATATATTTT | CASSLAPGISGNTIYF
TRBJ2-7 | TRBD1 | - | TRBV7-9 | TGTGCCAGCAGCCAGGACAGGGGAACCTACGAGCAGTACTTC | CASSQDRGTYEQYF
TRBJ2-7 | - | - | TRBV10-3 | TGTGCCATCAGTGACCTCGATGAGCAGTACTTC | CAISDLDEQYF
TRBJ2-7 | - | - | TRBV7-6 | TGTGCCAGCAGCTCCGGATTATTGGGCTCCTACGAGCAGTACTTC | CASSSGLLGSYEQYF
TRBJ1-2 | - | - | TRBV5-4 | TGTGCCAGCAGCTTGGACAGTTTGAGCTATGGCTACACCTTC | CASSLDSLSYGYTF
TRBJ2-1 | - | - | TRBV7-9 | TGTGCCAGCAGCCTCAGGGACGGCCCTTACAATGAGCAGTTCTTC | CASSLRDGPYNEQFF
TRBJ2-3 | TRBD1 | - | TRBV2 | TGTGCCAGCGCCCCCCGGACAGGGGGCTTTGGAGATACGCAGTATTTT | CASAPRTGGFGDTQYF
TRBJ2-7 | TRBD2 | - | TRBV7-9 | TGTGCCAGCAGCTCGGGGACTAGCGGGAGCCATCGGTACTTC | CASSSGTSGSHRYF
TRBJ2-6 | TRBD1 | - | TRBV9 | TGTGCCAGCAGCGGGACAGGTTCTGGGGCCAACGTCCTGACTTTC | CASSGTGSGANVLTF
TRBJ1-1 | - | - | TRBV9 | TGTGCCAGCAGCGTGGACAGCAGCATGAACACTGAAGCTTTCTTT | CASSVDSSMNTEAFF
TRBJ1-5 | TRBD1 | - | TRBV28 | TGTGCCAGCAGTCAGGACAGGGTGGTTCAGCCCCAGCATTTT | CASSQDRVVQPQHF
TRBJ2-5 | - | - | TRBV5-4 | TGTGCCAGCAGCTACCTCACTCAGGGGTGGGAGACCCAGTACTTC | CASSYLTQGWETQYF
TRBJ2-6 | TRBD2 | - | TRBV7-9 | TGTGCCAGCAGCTTGCTAGCGGGAGTCTCTGGGGCCAACGTCCTGACTTTC | CASSLLAGVSGANVLTF
TRBJ2-7 | TRBD2 | - | TRBV18 | TGTGCCAGCTCACCGGCTAGCGGCTCCTACGAGCAGTACTTC | CASSPASGSYEQYF
TRBJ2-7 | - | - | TRBV5-1 | TGCGCCAGCAGCTTTGGCGCCCTCTCCTACGAGCAGTACTTC | CASSFGALSYEQYF
TRBJ2-1 | - | - | TRBV10-1 | TGCGCCGGCCGTAGGGGGTGCGCACGCAATGAGCAGTTCTTC | CAGRRGCARNEQFF
TRBJ2-1 | - | few | TRBV11-2 | TGTGCCAGCAGCCGCAACAGGATAGGAGAGAATGAGCAGTTCTTC | CASSRNRIGENEQFF
TRBJ2-1 | TRBD2 | - | TRBV28 | TGTGCCAGCAGTCTGGTCAGCGGGGCAGGTGAGCAGTTCTTC | CASSLVSGAGEQFF
TRBJ2-2 | - | - | TRBV7-2 | TGTGCCAGCAGCCAAAGTAGGACAAACACCGGGGAGCTGTTTTTT | CASSQSRTNTGELFF
TRBJ2-2 | - | - | TRBV25-1 | TGTGCCAGCAGTGATCTAGGGGTCACCGGGGAGCTGTTTTTT | CASSDLGVTGELFF
TRBJ2-3 | TRBD1 | few | TRBV11-3 | TGTGCCAGCAGCCTAGGGGGCCTCACAGATACGCAGTATTTT | CASSLGGLTDTQYF
TRBJ2-7 | - | - | TRBV9 | TGTGCCAGCAGCGGGACACCAGACTACGAGCAGTACTTC | CASSGTPDYEQYF
TRBJ2-1 | TRBD2 | - | TRBV7-2 | TGTGCCAGCAGCGGTGCCGGGACTAGCGGATCGAGCTCCTACAATGAGCAGTTCTTC | CASSGAGTSGSSSYNEQFF
TRBJ2-4 | - | few | TRBV2 | TGTGCCAGCAGTGTAGGGGGGCAGCAAAACATTCAGTACTTC | CASSVGGQQNIQYF
TRBJ2-3 | - | - | TRBV2 | TGTGCCAGCAGTGTTCATCAGGGGCGCACAGATACGCAGTATTTT | CASSVHQGRTDTQYF
TRBJ2-5 | - | - | TRBV29-1 | TGCAGCGTTGCGACAGGGAGGAGGGAGACCCAGTACTTC | CSVATGRRETQYF
TRBJ1-2 | TRBD1 | few | TRBV7-9 | TGTGCCAGCAGTCCCATCAACAGGGGGCGCGGCTATGGCTACACCTTC | CASSPINRGRGYGYTF
TRBJ2-7 | TRBD2 | - | TRBV7-8 | TGTGCCAGCAGTCTCCCCGGCCCGGGAGGAATTGGGGAGCAGTACTTC | CASSLPGPGGIGEQYF
TRBJ2-3 | - | - | TRBV5-1 | TGCGCCAGCAGCTTGTCGACGAGCACAGATACGCAGTATTTT | CASSLSTSTDTQYF
TRBJ2-3 | - | once | TRBV19 | TGTGCCAGTAGTATGCAGGGAGATACGCAGTATTTT | CASSMQGDTQYF
TRBJ2-7 | TRBD1 | - | TRBV4-1 | TGCGCCAGCAGCCAAGATCATGAGCCCTCGGACAGGGGTAAAAGCTACGAGCAGTACTTC | CASSQDHEPSDRGKSYEQYF
TRBJ2-5 | TRBD1 | few | TRBV6-5 | TGTGCCAGCAGGAAGCCGGGACAGGGATCGGGGACCCAGTACTTC | CASRKPGQGSGTQYF
TRBJ2-7 | TRBD2 | - | TRBV5-4 | TGTGCCAGCAGCTCTTTATGGGGAGGGGATAACTACGAGCAGTACTTC | CASSSLWGGDNYEQYF
TRBJ2-3 | - | - | TRBV10-3 | TGTGCCACAGGCGGTTTTGGCACAGATACGCAGTATTTT | CATGGFGTDTQYF
TRBJ2-1 | TRBD1 | - | TRBV6-1 | TGTGCCGTAGGTGGGGACAGGGGATCCAATGAGCAGTTCTTC | CAVGGDRGSNEQFF
TRBJ2-7 | - | few | TRBV28 | TGTGCCAGCAGCGGATTAGATCAGTACGAGCAGTACTTC | CASSGLDQYEQYF
TRBJ2-7 | TRBD1 | - | TRBV7-2 | TGTGCCAGCAGCCCGACAGGACAGGACTACGAGCAGTACTTC | CASSPTGQDYEQYF
TRBJ2-7 | - | - | TRBV7-8 | TGTGCCAGCAGCTTTTCCCCTGTTCGACTCGACTACGAGCAGTACTTC | CASSFSPVRLDYEQYF
TRBJ1-3 | - | - | TRBV19 | TGTGCCAGTACCGTGACTCACCGGCCTGGAAACACCATATATTTT | CASTVTHRPGNTIYF
TRBJ2-7 | - | - | TRBV11-2 | TGTGCCAGCAGCTTAGTTAGAGGAGTGGCCTACGAGCAGTACTTC | CASSLVRGVAYEQYF
TRBJ2-1 | TRBD1 | - | TRBV5-1 | TGCGCCAGCAGGTTCGTTATACAGGGGGTTAATGAGCAGTTCTTC | CASRFVIQGVNEQFF
TRBJ2-7 | TRBD2 | - | TRBV28 | TGTGCCAGCAGAAAATTCGGGAGGCTATCCTACGAGCAGTACTTC | CASRKFGRLSYEQYF
TRBJ2-7 | TRBD1 | - | TRBV4-2 | TGTGCCAGCAGCCAAGGAGTCCGGGACAGGGCCTACGAGCAGTACTTC | CASSQGVRDRAYEQYF
TRBJ2-7 | TRBD1 | - | TRBV10-1 | TGCGCCAGCAGTGAATACAGGGGGCCCTACGAGCAGTACTTC | CASSEYRGPYEQYF
TRBJ2-3 | - | - | TRBV15 | TGTGCCACCAGCACCGCTCGGGCTACGCAGTATTTT | CATSTARATQYF
TRBJ2-5 | - | few | TRBV7-2 | TGTGCCAGCAGCTTTACGAGTTGGCCGGTCGAAGAGACCCAGTACTTC | CASSFTSWPVEETQYF
TRBJ2-1 | - | - | TRBV30 | TGTGCCTGGAGTGTGTGGAGGGGCAATGAGCAGTTCTTC | CAWSVWRGNEQFF
TRBJ2-5 | TRBD2 | many | TRBV30 | TGTGCCTGGGTTAGCGGGATACAAGAGACCCAGTACTTC | CAWVSGIQETQYF
TRBJ2-1 | TRBD2 | - | TRBV10-3 | TGTGCCATCAGTGGTAGCGGGAGTGGCAATGAGCAGTTCTTC | CAISGSGSGNEQFF
TRBJ2-2 | - | - | TRBV18 | TGTGCCAGCTCACTAACGGAGACCGGGGAGCTGTTTTTT | CASSLTETGELFF
TRBJ1-3 | - | - | TRBV7-3 | TGTGCCAGCAGCCCCCGATCAGGAAACACCATATATTTT | CASSPRSGNTIYF
TRBJ2-1 | TRBD1 | many | TRBV2 | TGTGCCAGCAGGGGAGAGACAGGGTCCGGGGTGTTCTTC | CASRGETGSGVFF
TRBJ2-7 | - | - | TRBV18 | TGTGCCAGCTCACCACCGGGTTCAGGGTCCCACGAGCAGTACTTC | CASSPPGSGSHEQYF
TRBJ2-6 | - | - | TRBV7-9 | TGTGCCGGACGCCTTTCTGGGGCCAACGTCCTGACTTTC | CAGRLSGANVLTF